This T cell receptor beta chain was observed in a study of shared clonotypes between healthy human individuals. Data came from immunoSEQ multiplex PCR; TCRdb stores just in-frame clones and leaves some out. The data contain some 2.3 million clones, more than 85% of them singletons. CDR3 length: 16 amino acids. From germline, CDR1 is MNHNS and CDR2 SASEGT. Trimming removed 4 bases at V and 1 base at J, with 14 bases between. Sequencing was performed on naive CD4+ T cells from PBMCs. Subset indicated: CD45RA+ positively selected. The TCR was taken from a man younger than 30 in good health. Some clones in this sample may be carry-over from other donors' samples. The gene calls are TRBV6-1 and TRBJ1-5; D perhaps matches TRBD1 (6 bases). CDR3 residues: CASSGPLGASNQPQHF. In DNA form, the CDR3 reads TGTGCCAGCAGTGGACCCCTGGGGGCGAGCAATCAGCCCCAGCATTTT.